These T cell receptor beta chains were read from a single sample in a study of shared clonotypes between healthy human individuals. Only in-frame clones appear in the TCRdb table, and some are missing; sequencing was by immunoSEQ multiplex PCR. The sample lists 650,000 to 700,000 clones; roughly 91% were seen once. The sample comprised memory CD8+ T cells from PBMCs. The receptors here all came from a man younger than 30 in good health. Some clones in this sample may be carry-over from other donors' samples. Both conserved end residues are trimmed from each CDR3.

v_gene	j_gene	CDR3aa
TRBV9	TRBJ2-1	ASSVGGAGGWNEQF
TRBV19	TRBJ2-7	ASSIGQSYEQY
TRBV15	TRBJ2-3	ATSRDGGLATDTQY
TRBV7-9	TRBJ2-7	ASSLSSGPTYEQY
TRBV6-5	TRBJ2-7	ASSLLAGGDYEQY
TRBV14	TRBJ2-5	ASSQDRQGGETQY
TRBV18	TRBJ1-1	ASSRDRGNTEAF
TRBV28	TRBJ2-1	ASSLTTGGNYNEQF
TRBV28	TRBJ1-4	ASREEAGEKLF
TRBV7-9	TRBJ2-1	ASSITSGSYNEQF
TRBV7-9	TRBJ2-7	ASSLGSTTGGFHYEQY
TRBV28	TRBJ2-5	ASTKRTSGQETQY
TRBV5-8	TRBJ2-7	ANPKGPVSPQAYEQY
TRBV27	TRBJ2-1	ASSPTAGIYEQF
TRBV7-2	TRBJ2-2	ASSSLRGERGGGELF
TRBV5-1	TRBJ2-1	ASSWPPSGGALGDEQF
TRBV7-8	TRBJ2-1	ASSFVAGPYNEQF
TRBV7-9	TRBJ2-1	ASSHQGAGYNEQF
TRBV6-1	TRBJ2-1	ASILRGIEQF
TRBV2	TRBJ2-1	ASTFPLNEQF
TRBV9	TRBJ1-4	ASSVGVQGAIEKLF
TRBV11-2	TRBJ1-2	ASSSPGGLGYT
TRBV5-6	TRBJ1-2	ASREGQDNIHGYT
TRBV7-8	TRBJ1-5	ASSLEIGGYQPQH
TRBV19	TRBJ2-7	ASSISREAPYEQY
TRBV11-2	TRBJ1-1	ASSDPGQGAWNTEAF
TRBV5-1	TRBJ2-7	ASSLLAGDYEQY
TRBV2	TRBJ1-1	ASSEGKAFLNTEAF
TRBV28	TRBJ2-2	ASSSGGNTGELF
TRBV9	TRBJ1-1	ASSDEGSMNTEAF
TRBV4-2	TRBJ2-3	ASSQNTDTQY
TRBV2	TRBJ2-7	ATLGTGGEKQY
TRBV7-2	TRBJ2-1	ASSHPTSGNNEQF
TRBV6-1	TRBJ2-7	ASSEGFGLLYEQY
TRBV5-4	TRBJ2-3	ASRGAQSTDTQY
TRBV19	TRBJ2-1	ASRVSTGGWDEQF
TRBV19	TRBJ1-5	ASSQGNQPQH
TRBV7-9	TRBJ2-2	ASRASGQSNTGELF
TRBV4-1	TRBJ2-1	ASSQLAEQPGYNEQF
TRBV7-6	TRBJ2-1	ASSPGPDSDEQF
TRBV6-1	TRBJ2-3	ASSGRLRARGTDTQY